A selection of T cell receptor beta chains follows, all from one sample in a study of shared clonotypes between healthy human individuals. TCRdb's copy holds only in-frame clones and misses some; the assay was immunoSEQ multiplex PCR. The sample includes 1.5 million to 2.5 million clones, about 95% of them seen just once. Sequenced: naive CD8+ T cells sorted from blood. These receptors all come from a man aged 18 to 29 in good health. Both conserved end residues are part of each CDR3. D genes are given only for firm matches. Clone size is given for some rows only: seen once, a few or many times, or a class if the clone is expanded.

j_call: TRBJ2-5; d_call: TRBD1; clone_size: .; v_call: TRBV30; cdr3_aa: CAWAVLGQGSETQYF; cdr3_nt: TGTGCCTGGGCGGTCCTCGGACAGGGTAGCGAGACCCAGTACTTC
j_call: TRBJ1-1; d_call: .; clone_size: .; v_call: TRBV4-1; cdr3_aa: CASSQDNPTNTEAFF; cdr3_nt: TGCGCCAGCAGCCAAGATAACCCTACGAACACTGAAGCTTTCTTT
j_call: TRBJ1-5; d_call: .; clone_size: .; v_call: TRBV7-9; cdr3_aa: CASSGGKGTQHF; cdr3_nt: TGTGCCAGCAGCGGCGGGAAGGGGACCCAGCATTTT
j_call: TRBJ1-4; d_call: .; clone_size: .; v_call: TRBV4-3; cdr3_aa: CASSQDMGGGTNEKLFF; cdr3_nt: TGCGCCAGCAGCCAAGACATGGGGGGCGGAACTAATGAAAAACTGTTTTTT
j_call: TRBJ1-2; d_call: .; clone_size: .; v_call: TRBV29-1; cdr3_aa: CSVDLPGSEGYTF; cdr3_nt: TGCAGCGTTGATTTACCAGGGTCTGAAGGCTACACCTTC
j_call: TRBJ2-3; d_call: .; clone_size: .; v_call: TRBV9; cdr3_aa: CASSVGGSTDTQYF; cdr3_nt: TGTGCCAGCAGCGTTGGGGGATCAACAGATACGCAGTATTTT
j_call: TRBJ2-5; d_call: .; clone_size: .; v_call: TRBV5-1; cdr3_aa: CASSFDGSQETQYF; cdr3_nt: TGCGCCAGCAGCTTTGACGGATCTCAAGAGACCCAGTACTTC
j_call: TRBJ2-5; d_call: .; clone_size: .; v_call: TRBV5-6; cdr3_aa: CASSPARLETQYF; cdr3_nt: TGTGCCAGCAGCCCGGCGAGGCTAGAGACCCAGTACTTC
j_call: TRBJ2-7; d_call: .; clone_size: .; v_call: TRBV7-2; cdr3_aa: CASSLGGRDHEQYF; cdr3_nt: TGTGCCAGCAGCTTAGGGGGCCGGGATCACGAGCAGTACTTC
j_call: TRBJ1-1; d_call: .; clone_size: .; v_call: TRBV13; cdr3_aa: CASRRTENTEAFF; cdr3_nt: TGTGCCAGCAGAAGGACGGAGAACACTGAAGCTTTCTTT
j_call: TRBJ2-7; d_call: .; clone_size: .; v_call: TRBV5-1; cdr3_aa: CASSLAPDYEQYF; cdr3_nt: TGCGCCAGCAGCTTGGCCCCCGATTACGAGCAGTACTTC
j_call: TRBJ2-5; d_call: TRBD1; clone_size: .; v_call: TRBV5-6; cdr3_aa: CASSKDRVGTQYF; cdr3_nt: TGTGCCAGCAGCAAGGACAGGGTCGGGACCCAGTACTTC
j_call: TRBJ1-1; d_call: .; clone_size: .; v_call: TRBV10-3; cdr3_aa: CAISEPGRNTEAFF; cdr3_nt: TGTGCCATCAGTGAGCCAGGGCGGAACACTGAAGCTTTCTTT
j_call: TRBJ1-1; d_call: .; clone_size: .; v_call: TRBV29-1; cdr3_aa: CSVRKDYEAFF; cdr3_nt: TGCAGCGTTAGGAAAGACTATGAAGCTTTCTTT
j_call: TRBJ2-1; d_call: .; clone_size: .; v_call: TRBV4-1; cdr3_aa: CASSVRLYNEQFF; cdr3_nt: TGCGCCAGCAGCGTTCGACTGTACAATGAGCAGTTCTTC
j_call: TRBJ2-7; d_call: TRBD1; clone_size: .; v_call: TRBV4-1; cdr3_aa: CASSQSPGGEQYF; cdr3_nt: TGCGCCAGCAGCCAAAGCCCAGGGGGCGAGCAGTACTTC
j_call: TRBJ2-7; d_call: .; clone_size: .; v_call: TRBV6-1; cdr3_aa: CASSWTNYEQYF; cdr3_nt: TGTGCCAGCTCATGGACTAACTACGAGCAGTACTTC
j_call: TRBJ2-7; d_call: TRBD1; clone_size: .; v_call: TRBV10-1; cdr3_aa: CASSGKTGGEQYF; cdr3_nt: TGCGCCAGCAGTGGGAAGACAGGGGGCGAGCAGTACTTC
j_call: TRBJ1-4; d_call: .; clone_size: .; v_call: TRBV5-1; cdr3_aa: CASSRTQGTNEKLFF; cdr3_nt: TGCGCCAGCAGCAGGACCCAGGGAACTAATGAAAAACTGTTTTTT
j_call: TRBJ2-3; d_call: .; clone_size: .; v_call: TRBV25-1; cdr3_aa: CASSELASTDTQYF; cdr3_nt: TGTGCCAGCAGTGAATTGGCTAGCACAGATACGCAGTATTTT
j_call: TRBJ2-5; d_call: TRBD1; clone_size: once; v_call: TRBV6-6; cdr3_aa: CASSSGQGWETQYF; cdr3_nt: TGTGCCAGCAGTTCCGGACAGGGGTGGGAGACCCAGTACTTC
j_call: TRBJ2-5; d_call: TRBD2; clone_size: .; v_call: TRBV13; cdr3_aa: CASSQQTSGSEAQYF; cdr3_nt: TGTGCCAGCAGCCAACAGACTAGCGGGTCGGAGGCCCAGTACTTC
j_call: TRBJ1-5; d_call: TRBD1; clone_size: .; v_call: TRBV6-5; cdr3_aa: CASSSGGANQPQHF; cdr3_nt: TGTGCCAGCAGTTCAGGGGGTGCCAATCAGCCCCAGCATTTT
j_call: TRBJ2-7; d_call: .; clone_size: .; v_call: TRBV28; cdr3_aa: CASRPTAYEQYF; cdr3_nt: TGTGCCAGCAGGCCCACAGCGTACGAGCAGTACTTC
j_call: TRBJ1-1; d_call: .; clone_size: .; v_call: TRBV7-9; cdr3_aa: CASSLSPRGDEAFF; cdr3_nt: TGTGCCAGCAGCTTAAGTCCCCGGGGCGATGAAGCTTTCTTT
j_call: TRBJ2-7; d_call: TRBD2; clone_size: .; v_call: TRBV5-4; cdr3_aa: CASSFSGGAYEQYF; cdr3_nt: TGTGCCAGCAGCTTTAGCGGGGGGGCCTACGAGCAGTACTTC
j_call: TRBJ1-1; d_call: TRBD1; clone_size: .; v_call: TRBV11-3; cdr3_aa: CASSFRGAGGRMNTEAFF; cdr3_nt: TGTGCCAGCAGCTTCCGGGGGGCAGGGGGAAGAATGAACACTGAAGCTTTCTTT
j_call: TRBJ1-4; d_call: TRBD1; clone_size: .; v_call: TRBV6-7; cdr3_aa: CASMGQINEKLFF; cdr3_nt: TGTGCCAGCATGGGACAGATTAATGAAAAACTGTTTTTT
j_call: TRBJ2-2; d_call: .; clone_size: .; v_call: TRBV9; cdr3_aa: CASSVGGELFF; cdr3_nt: TGTGCCAGCAGCGTAGGGGGGGAGCTGTTTTTT
j_call: TRBJ1-3; d_call: .; clone_size: few; v_call: TRBV19; cdr3_aa: CASNNEGSSGNTIYF; cdr3_nt: TGTGCCAGTAATAACGAGGGGAGCTCTGGAAACACCATATATTTT
j_call: TRBJ1-2; d_call: .; clone_size: .; v_call: TRBV29-1; cdr3_aa: CSLREGDGYTF; cdr3_nt: TGCAGCCTCCGGGAGGGTGATGGCTACACCTTC
j_call: TRBJ2-5; d_call: .; clone_size: .; v_call: TRBV7-2; cdr3_aa: CASSPAGETQYF; cdr3_nt: TGTGCCAGCAGCCCCGCGGGGGAGACCCAGTACTTC
j_call: TRBJ2-2; d_call: .; clone_size: .; v_call: TRBV28; cdr3_aa: CASSSGRELDTGELFF; cdr3_nt: TGTGCCAGCAGTTCAGGCAGGGAGCTGGACACCGGGGAGCTGTTTTTT
j_call: TRBJ2-3; d_call: .; clone_size: .; v_call: TRBV4-1; cdr3_aa: CASSQPGIDPTDTQYF; cdr3_nt: TGCGCCAGCAGCCAACCCGGCATTGACCCCACAGATACGCAGTATTTT
j_call: TRBJ2-1; d_call: .; clone_size: once; v_call: TRBV9; cdr3_aa: CASSVEGQGPDEQFF; cdr3_nt: TGTGCCAGCAGCGTAGAAGGTCAAGGGCCTGATGAGCAGTTCTTC
j_call: TRBJ2-5; d_call: .; clone_size: .; v_call: TRBV2; cdr3_aa: CASSEISVGSHQETQYF; cdr3_nt: TGTGCCAGCAGTGAAATAAGTGTGGGGAGCCACCAAGAGACCCAGTACTTC
j_call: TRBJ1-4; d_call: .; clone_size: .; v_call: TRBV6-1; cdr3_aa: CASSSEGATNEKLFF; cdr3_nt: TGTGCCAGCAGCTCTGAGGGTGCAACTAATGAAAAACTGTTTTTT
j_call: TRBJ1-5; d_call: .; clone_size: .; v_call: TRBV27; cdr3_aa: CASSLSGDGNSNQPQHF; cdr3_nt: TGTGCCAGCAGTTTATCGGGGGACGGCAATAGCAATCAGCCCCAGCATTTT
j_call: TRBJ2-3; d_call: TRBD2; clone_size: .; v_call: TRBV28; cdr3_aa: CASGEREASSTDTQYF; cdr3_nt: TGTGCCAGCGGGGAGCGGGAGGCCTCTAGCACAGATACGCAGTATTTT
j_call: TRBJ2-3; d_call: .; clone_size: .; v_call: TRBV4-1; cdr3_aa: CASSQGLFTDTQYF; cdr3_nt: TGCGCCAGCAGCCAAGGACTGTTCACAGATACGCAGTATTTT
j_call: TRBJ2-7; d_call: TRBD2; clone_size: .; v_call: TRBV6-5; cdr3_aa: CASSYSTSGSAYEQYF; cdr3_nt: TGTGCCAGCAGTTACTCGACTAGCGGGAGTGCCTACGAGCAGTACTTC
j_call: TRBJ2-7; d_call: TRBD2; clone_size: .; v_call: TRBV2; cdr3_aa: CASSPAGGYYEQYF; cdr3_nt: TGTGCCAGCAGCCCAGCGGGAGGGTACTACGAGCAGTACTTC
j_call: TRBJ1-1; d_call: .; clone_size: .; v_call: TRBV7-2; cdr3_aa: CASSLGGRSTEAFF; cdr3_nt: TGTGCCAGCAGCTTAGGGGGGCGGAGCACTGAAGCTTTCTTT
j_call: TRBJ2-7; d_call: .; clone_size: .; v_call: TRBV5-6; cdr3_aa: CASSVLGHPYEQYF; cdr3_nt: TGTGCCAGCAGCGTCCTCGGACATCCCTACGAGCAGTACTTC
j_call: TRBJ1-2; d_call: TRBD1; clone_size: .; v_call: TRBV19; cdr3_aa: CASRSAFWTGTGYTF; cdr3_nt: TGTGCCAGTAGATCTGCTTTTTGGACAGGAACTGGCTACACCTTC
j_call: TRBJ1-6; d_call: .; clone_size: .; v_call: TRBV19; cdr3_aa: CASSIPEDGAYSYNSPLHF; cdr3_nt: TGTGCCAGTAGTATACCCGAGGACGGAGCGTACTCCTATAATTCACCCCTCCACTTT